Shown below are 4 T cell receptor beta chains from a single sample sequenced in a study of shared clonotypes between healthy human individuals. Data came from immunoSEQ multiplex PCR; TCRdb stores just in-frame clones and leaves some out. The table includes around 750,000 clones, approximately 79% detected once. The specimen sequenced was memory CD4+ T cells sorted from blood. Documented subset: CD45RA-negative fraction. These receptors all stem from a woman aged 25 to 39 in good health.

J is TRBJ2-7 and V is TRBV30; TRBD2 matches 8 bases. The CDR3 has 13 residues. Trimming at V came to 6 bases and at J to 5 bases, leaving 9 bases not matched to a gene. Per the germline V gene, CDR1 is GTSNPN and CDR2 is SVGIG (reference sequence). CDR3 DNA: TGTGCCTGCCGACTAGCGTATACAAACGAGCAGTACTTC. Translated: CACRLAYTNEQYF.

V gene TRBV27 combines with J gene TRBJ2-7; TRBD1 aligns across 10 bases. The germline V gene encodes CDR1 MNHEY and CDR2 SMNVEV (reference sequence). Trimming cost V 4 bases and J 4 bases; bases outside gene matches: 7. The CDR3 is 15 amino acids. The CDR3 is CASSSSPGQGYEQYF. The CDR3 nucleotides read TGTGCCAGCAGTTCGTCACCGGGACAGGGGTACGAGCAGTACTTC.

In nucleotides, the CDR3 is TGTGCCAGCACTCAGGGGTCCACAGATACGCAGTATTTT. Amino acids: CASTQGSTDTQYF. This chain links TRBV28 with TRBJ2-3; a weak D match, TRBD1 (6 bases). This CDR3 region has 13 residues. The germline gives CDR1 MDHEN, CDR2 SYDVKM. Between the trimmed V and J ends, which lost 7 bases and 2 bases, there was a span of 10 bases.

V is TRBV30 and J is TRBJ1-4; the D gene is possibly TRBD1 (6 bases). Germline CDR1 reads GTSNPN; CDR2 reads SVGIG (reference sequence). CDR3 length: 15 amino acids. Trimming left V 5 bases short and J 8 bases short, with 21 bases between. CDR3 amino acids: CAWRPGGGEGEKLFF. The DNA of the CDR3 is TGTGCCTGGCGCCCAGGTGGGGGCGAGGGGGAAAAACTGTTTTTT.